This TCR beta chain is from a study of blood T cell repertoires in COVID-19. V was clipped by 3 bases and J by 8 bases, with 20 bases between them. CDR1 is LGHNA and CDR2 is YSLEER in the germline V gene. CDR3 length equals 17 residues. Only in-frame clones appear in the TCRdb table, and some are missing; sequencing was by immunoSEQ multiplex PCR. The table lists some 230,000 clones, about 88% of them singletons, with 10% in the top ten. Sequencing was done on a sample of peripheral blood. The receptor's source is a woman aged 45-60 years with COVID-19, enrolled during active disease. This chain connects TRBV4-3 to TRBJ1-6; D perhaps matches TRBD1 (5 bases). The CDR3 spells CASSHLRATEHYSPLHF. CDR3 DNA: TGCGCCAGCAGCCACCTAAGGGCGACAGAGCACTATTCACCCCTCCACTTT.